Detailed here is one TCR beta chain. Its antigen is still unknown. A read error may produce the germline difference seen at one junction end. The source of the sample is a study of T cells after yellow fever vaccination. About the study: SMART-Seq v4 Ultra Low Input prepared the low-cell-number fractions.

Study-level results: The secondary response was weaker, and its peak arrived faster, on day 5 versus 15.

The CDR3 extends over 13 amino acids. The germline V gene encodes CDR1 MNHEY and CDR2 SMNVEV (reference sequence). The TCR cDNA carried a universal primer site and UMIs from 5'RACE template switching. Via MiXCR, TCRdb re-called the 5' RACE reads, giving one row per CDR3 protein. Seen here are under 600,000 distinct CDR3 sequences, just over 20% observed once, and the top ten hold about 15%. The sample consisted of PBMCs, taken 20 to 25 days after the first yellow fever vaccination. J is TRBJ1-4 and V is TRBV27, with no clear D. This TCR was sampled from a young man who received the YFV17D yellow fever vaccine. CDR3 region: CASSLRQGSPSLF. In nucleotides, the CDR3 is TGTGCCAGCAGTTTGCGGCAAGGTAGCCCGTCGCTTTTT.